One and the same sample provided the 8 T cell receptor beta chains below, sequenced in a study of blood T cell repertoires in COVID-19. Produced via immunoSEQ multiplex PCR; TCRdb's table is partial and in-frame only. This table holds 170,000 or so clones, approximately 89% found once. Sequencing was done on a sample of PBMCs or T cells enriched from blood (not recorded which). All receptors come from a middle-aged man who had recovered from COVID-19.

V and J are TRBV28 and TRBJ1-2, with 7 bases aligning to TRBD1. Germline CDR1 MDHEN, CDR2 SYDVKM. V gave up 4 bases and J gave up 2 bases; unmatched junction bases: 10. There are 16 residues in the CDR3. DNA for the CDR3: TGTGCCAGCAGTTCATCACCGGGACAGACCAACTATGGCTACACCTTC. Translated, it gives CASSSSPGQTNYGYTF.

This chain joins TRBV4-1 and TRBJ2-2; a possible D gene is TRBD1 (5 bases). V dropped 4 bases and J dropped 2 bases, with 17 bases sitting between them. The CDR3 loop spans 17 amino acids. Germline V gene lookup returns CDR1 MGHRA and CDR2 YSYEKL. CDR3 sequence (DNA): TGCGCCAGCAGCCGTCTTTCAGGGCGCCTTAACACCGGGGAGCTGTTTTTT. Amino acid sequence: CASSRLSGRLNTGELFF.

J is TRBJ1-3 and V is TRBV6-1, with TRBD1 identical over 8 bases. The CDR3 covers 16 residues. Germline V gene sequence: CDR1 MNHNS, CDR2 SASEGT. J lost 1 base, V lost 3 bases, and 5 bases had no gene match. The CDR3 loop is CASSDPRTGSGNTIYF. The CDR3 bases are TGTGCCAGCAGTGACCCCCGGACAGGGTCTGGAAACACCATATATTTT.

V usage is TRBV9 and J usage is TRBJ2-1; TRBD2 might be the D (7 bases). Trimming took off 5 bases at V and 5 bases at J, with 23 bases between the two ends. This CDR3 spans 17 amino acids. In germline, CDR1 is SGDLS, CDR2 YYNGEE. CDR3: CASSTFSAGAIDNEQFF. The CDR3 nucleotides read TGTGCCAGCAGTACATTCTCGGCGGGGGCGATTGACAATGAGCAGTTCTTC.

This clone was recorded once. The chain recombines TRBV7-2 with TRBJ2-7, with TRBD2 matching 7 bases. Trimming at V came to 5 bases and at J to 4 bases, leaving 17 bases not matched to a gene. CDR1 is SGHTA, CDR2 FQGNSA, per germline. This CDR3 is built from 17 residues. In DNA form, the CDR3 reads TGTGCCAGCAGCCCAGTCCGCGGGAGTCAGAAAACTTACGAGCAGTACTTC. It yields the protein CASSPVRGSQKTYEQYF.

The chain uses TRBV4-1 and TRBJ1-6, with D possibly TRBD1 on 5 matching bases. CDR1 is MGHRA, CDR2 YSYEKL, per germline. V lost 2 bases and J lost 8, with 13 bases in between. CDR3 length: 15 residues. CDR3 bases: TGCGCCAGCAGCCAACCCTTTGGGGCGGATTCACCCCTCCACTTT. It yields the protein CASSQPFGADSPLHF.

V is TRBV19 and J is TRBJ2-6; no definite D call. This CDR3 region has 15 residues. V lost 7 bases, J lost 0 bases, and 10 bases lay in between. Germline CDR1 is LNHDA and CDR2 is SQIVND (reference sequence). The CDR3 DNA sequence: TGTGCCAGTACCCGACAAGCCTCTGGGGCCAACGTCCTGACTTTC. Its translation is CASTRQASGANVLTF.

With regard to this clone: Other DNA sequences of this sample code for an identical CDR3. The genes are TRBV24-1 and TRBJ1-5; tentative D call: TRBD1 (6 bases). V was clipped by 4 bases and J by 4 bases, with 10 bases between them. The CDR3 sequence is 14 residues long. Germline CDR1 reads KGHDR; CDR2 reads SFDVKD. The CDR3 here is CATSEGTSNQPQHF. The DNA of the CDR3 is TGTGCCACCAGTGAGGGGACATCTAATCAGCCCCAGCATTTT.